This T cell receptor (beta chain) was recovered during a study of blood T cells in healthy people across ages. Germline V CDR1 and CDR2: LNHNV, YYDKDF (reference sequence). This CDR3 is 16 amino acids long. V was cut by 3 bases and J by 7 bases, with 16 bases left in between. Next came a second PCR, run for about 7 to 12 cycles, which used a sample-barcoded 5' primer along with a J-beta primer mix. TCRdb processed the 5' RACE reads anew with MiXCR; each CDR3 protein has one entry. The sample comprises over 1,500,000 distinct CDR3 sequences, around 48% of which are singletons, and roughly 2% rests with the top ten. Every donor gave ten milliliters of peripheral blood.

Material: blood. The chain recombines TRBV15 with TRBJ1-6; tentative D call: TRBD1 (5 bases). The clonotype was recovered from a woman in her thirties or forties in good health. CDR3: CATSRTRGQRNSPLHF. DNA of the CDR3: TGTGCCACCAGCAGGACCCGGGGCCAGAGAAATTCACCCCTCCACTTT.